A selection of T cell receptor beta chains follows, all from one sample in a study of T-cell memory formation after mild COVID-19. TCRdb redid the calling of the 5' RACE reads with MiXCR, one entry per CDR3 protein. Among some 150,000 distinct CDR3 sequences, 11% to 15% were seen once, and the ten largest hold about 26%. Sequencing was performed on PBMCs or a T cell subset sorted from them (not recorded which). These receptors were taken from an adult woman who had mild COVID-19 (a few samples of this study predate the infection). Cell type and time point are not known. Both conserved end residues are part of each CDR3. Fields, in order: clone size, D gene, CDR3 length, J gene, V gene, CDR3 protein, CDR3 DNA. A D gene is named only where the DNA matches it firmly. The size of a clone is reported for some rows only, either as once, few or many, or as a class for expanded clones.

>few|TRBD1|14|TRBJ1-1|TRBV7-6
CASSSGTGLTEAFF
TGTGCCAGCAGCTCCGGGACAGGCCTTACTGAAGCTTTCTTT
>NA|TRBD2|16|TRBJ2-1|TRBV7-8
CASSLEAGGPLHEQFF
TGTGCCAGCAGCTTAGAAGCGGGAGGGCCCCTACATGAGCAGTTCTTC
>few|TRBD1|15|TRBJ2-7|TRBV5-1
CASSLEGTGSYEQYF
TGCGCCAGCAGCTTGGAGGGGACAGGGAGCTACGAGCAGTACTTC
>NA|NA|19|TRBJ1-5|TRBV20-1
CSARSSRDIASYSNQPQHF
TGCAGTGCGAGATCCTCCCGGGACATAGCTTCGTATAGCAATCAGCCCCAGCATTTT
>many|NA|18|TRBJ1-5|TRBV4-3
CASSQVLIGGVRNQPQHF
TGCGCCAGCAGCCAAGTTCTAATTGGCGGGGTCCGCAATCAGCCCCAGCATTTT
>few|TRBD2|15|TRBJ2-1|TRBV5-1
CASSTGTSGVNEQFF
TGCGCCAGCAGCACCGGGACTAGCGGGGTCAATGAGCAGTTCTTC
>few|NA|19|TRBJ2-2|TRBV3-1
CASSQDMAGTWGNTGELFF
TGTGCCAGCAGCCAAGATATGGCCGGGACCTGGGGGAACACCGGGGAGCTGTTTTTT
>few|NA|15|TRBJ2-3|TRBV27
CASSLRYRAEDTQYF
TGTGCCAGCAGTTTAAGGTACAGGGCAGAAGATACGCAGTATTTT
>NA|NA|16|TRBJ1-5|TRBV7-6
CASSPRGWAVNQPQHF
TGTGCCAGCAGCCCCCGGGGGTGGGCAGTCAATCAGCCCCAGCATTTT
>NA|NA|13|TRBJ2-7|TRBV9
CASSPGRGGEQYF
TGTGCCAGCAGCCCCGGCAGGGGTGGAGAGCAGTACTTC
>NA|NA|14|TRBJ1-1|TRBV12-3/TRBV12-4
CASSSYVGNTEAFF
TGTGCCAGCAGCTCTTACGTAGGGAACACTGAAGCTTTCTTT
>few|NA|12|TRBJ2-5|TRBV29-1
CSVNDGKETQYF
TGCAGCGTTAACGACGGGAAAGAGACCCAGTACTTC
>NA|NA|14|TRBJ2-7|TRBV7-9
CASSHEPPGIEQYF
TGTGCCAGCAGCCACGAGCCCCCCGGGATCGAGCAGTACTTC
>few|NA|12|TRBJ2-7|TRBV27
CASSQQGYEQYF
TGTGCCAGCAGTCAACAGGGTTACGAGCAGTACTTC
>few|NA|11|TRBJ2-7|TRBV14
CARDSSYEQYF
TGTGCGCGGGACAGTTCCTACGAGCAGTACTTC
>few|NA|14|TRBJ2-1|TRBV7-8
CASSLAPQGNEQFF
TGTGCCAGCAGCTTAGCGCCGCAGGGTAATGAGCAGTTCTTC
>NA|NA|13|TRBJ2-7|TRBV3-1
CASSQGAVYEQYF
TGTGCCAGCAGCCAAGGAGCGGTCTACGAGCAGTACTTC
>NA|NA|15|TRBJ1-1|TRBV7-9
CASSSAGTVNTEAFF
TGTGCCAGCAGCTCTGCCGGGACGGTCAACACTGAAGCTTTCTTT
>once|TRBD2|16|TRBJ2-7|TRBV3-1
CASSPPGLAGGREQYF
TGTGCCAGCAGCCCCCCCGGACTAGCGGGAGGACGCGAGCAGTACTTC
>NA|TRBD1|15|TRBJ1-6|TRBV4-1
CASSQEGQGGSPLHF
TGCGCCAGCAGCCAAGAGGGACAGGGAGGATCACCCCTCCACTTT
>NA|TRBD2|17|TRBJ2-1|TRBV30
CAWSRLAGGGPDNEQFF
TGTGCCTGGAGTCGGCTAGCGGGGGGGGGCCCTGACAATGAGCAGTTCTTC
>many|NA|14|TRBJ2-7|TRBV15
CATSRGEVFYEQYF
TGTGCCACCAGCCGAGGAGAGGTGTTCTACGAGCAGTACTTC
>few|TRBD2|16|TRBJ2-7|TRBV9
CASSVEASGGSYEQYF
TGTGCCAGCAGCGTAGAGGCTAGCGGAGGCTCCTACGAGCAGTACTTC
>few|NA|15|TRBJ1-6|TRBV5-1
CASSLVGGENSPLHF
TGCGCCAGCAGCTTGGTCGGGGGCGAGAATTCACCCCTCCACTTT
>few|NA|14|TRBJ1-1|TRBV5-1
CASSLAPGTGEAFF
TGCGCCAGCAGCTTGGCACCGGGAACAGGTGAAGCTTTCTTT
>NA|NA|16|TRBJ2-2|TRBV19
CASSSTPLQATGELFF
TGTGCCAGTAGTTCAACCCCTTTACAGGCCACCGGGGAGCTGTTTTTT
>NA|TRBD2|15|TRBJ2-5|TRBV19
CASSITGGVQETQYF
TGTGCCAGTAGTATAACGGGAGGAGTACAAGAGACCCAGTACTTC
>few|NA|15|TRBJ2-1|TRBV4-1
CASSQESTRYNEQFF
TGCGCCAGCAGCCAAGAATCGACCCGTTACAATGAGCAGTTCTTC
>few|TRBD2|15|TRBJ2-7|TRBV12-3/TRBV12-4
CASRGLAGGRYEQYF
TGTGCCAGCAGAGGACTAGCGGGAGGGAGGTACGAGCAGTACTTC
>few|TRBD2|15|TRBJ2-7|TRBV12-3/TRBV12-4
CASSLEERESYEQYF
TGTGCCAGCAGTTTAGAGGAGCGGGAGAGCTACGAGCAGTACTTC
>NA|NA|15|TRBJ2-3|TRBV4-1
CASSLGIGGTDTQYF
TGCGCCAGCAGCCTAGGAATTGGGGGCACAGATACGCAGTATTTT
>few|NA|13|TRBJ2-4|TRBV13
CASSLEDRNIQYF
TGTGCCAGCAGCTTAGAGGACAGAAACATTCAGTACTTC
>NA|TRBD1|16|TRBJ1-1|TRBV11-2
CASRSTGDRYGTEAFF
TGTGCCAGCAGATCGACAGGGGATAGGTATGGCACTGAAGCTTTCTTT
>few|NA|15|TRBJ1-4|TRBV9
CASSAGGAVNEKLFF
TGTGCCAGCAGCGCGGGAGGGGCAGTTAATGAAAAACTGTTTTTT
>few|NA|13|TRBJ2-5|TRBV24-1
CATSEQGMKTQYF
TGTGCCACCAGTGAACAGGGAATGAAGACCCAGTACTTC
>NA|NA|12|TRBJ1-1|TRBV4-1
CASSQGRLAAFF
TGCGCCAGCAGCCAGGGGCGACTTGCAGCTTTCTTT
>few|TRBD1|15|TRBJ2-5|TRBV7-8
CASSRTGGPRETQYF
TGTGCCAGCAGCCGGACAGGGGGCCCTCGAGAGACCCAGTACTTC
>few|NA|13|TRBJ2-2|TRBV24-1
CATSDQGTGELFF
TGTGCCACCAGTGATCAGGGCACCGGGGAGCTGTTTTTT
>NA|NA|15|TRBJ1-4|TRBV7-9
CASSPPAGEDEKLFF
TGTGCCAGCAGCCCCCCGGCAGGGGAGGATGAAAAACTGTTTTTT
>NA|NA|11|TRBJ2-5|TRBV12-3/TRBV12-4
CASRREETQYF
TGTGCCAGCAGACGAGAAGAGACCCAGTACTTC
>NA|NA|14|TRBJ2-7|TRBV5-1
CASSLLGGRDEQYF
TGCGCCAGCAGCTTATTGGGCGGTCGGGACGAGCAGTACTTC
>NA|TRBD1|14|TRBJ2-7|TRBV5-6
CASSPGTGPNEQYF
TGTGCCAGCAGCCCCGGGACAGGGCCAAACGAGCAGTACTTC
>many|NA|16|TRBJ2-1|TRBV29-1
CSVLYLGRGLENEQFF
TGCAGCGTTCTATACCTGGGTCGAGGTCTTGAGAATGAGCAGTTCTTC
>NA|NA|15|TRBJ2-4|TRBV20-1
CSAGPDSLAKNIQYF
TGCAGTGCTGGACCGGACTCTCTAGCCAAAAACATTCAGTACTTC
>NA|TRBD2|15|TRBJ2-7|TRBV6-6
CASTLTSGRLYEQYF
TGTGCCAGCACCCTTACTAGCGGGAGGCTATACGAGCAGTACTTC
>few|TRBD2|16|TRBJ2-3|TRBV7-2
CASSSTTREGTDTQYF
TGTGCCAGCAGCTCCACGACGCGGGAGGGCACAGATACGCAGTATTTT
>few|TRBD1|15|TRBJ2-7|TRBV4-3
CASSQDLQGAYEQYF
TGCGCCAGCAGCCAAGACCTTCAGGGGGCCTACGAGCAGTACTTC
>few|TRBD1|16|TRBJ1-2|TRBV7-9
CASSPRGQDEGYGYTF
TGTGCCAGCAGCCCAAGGGGGCAGGACGAGGGCTATGGCTACACCTTC
>few|NA|14|TRBJ2-2|TRBV12-3/TRBV12-4
CASRYREYTGELFF
TGTGCCAGCAGGTACCGGGAGTACACCGGGGAGCTGTTTTTT
>NA|NA|14|TRBJ2-5|TRBV12-3/TRBV12-4
CASSPFRGQETQYF
TGTGCCAGCAGTCCCTTCCGGGGCCAAGAGACCCAGTACTTC
>NA|TRBD2|15|TRBJ2-3|TRBV7-6
CASSEGLPGTDTQYF
TGTGCCAGCAGTGAGGGACTACCTGGCACAGATACGCAGTATTTT
>NA|TRBD1|15|TRBJ2-4|TRBV5-1
CASSLTGTTKNIQYF
TGCGCCAGCAGCCTGACAGGGACGACCAAAAACATTCAGTACTTC
>NA|TRBD2|16|TRBJ2-1|TRBV7-2
CASSLVGTSGLNEQFF
TGTGCCAGCAGCTTAGTAGGGACTAGCGGACTCAATGAGCAGTTCTTC
>NA|NA|14|TRBJ1-2|TRBV4-1
CASSQEGLNYGYTF
TGCGCCAGCAGCCAAGAGGGATTAAACTATGGCTACACCTTC
>NA|TRBD2|14|TRBJ2-1|TRBV3-1
CASSQRLAGVEQFF
TGTGCCAGCAGCCAGAGGTTGGCGGGAGTGGAGCAGTTCTTC
>few|NA|15|TRBJ2-7|TRBV14
CASSQEGQGSYEQYF
TGTGCCAGCAGCCAAGAGGGCCAGGGGTCCTACGAGCAGTACTTC
>NA|TRBD2|15|TRBJ2-1|TRBV20-1
CSARDVSGRGNEQFF
TGCAGTGCTAGAGATGTGAGCGGGAGAGGGAATGAGCAGTTCTTC
>NA|TRBD1|13|TRBJ1-1|TRBV14
CASSGGTGREAFF
TGTGCCAGCAGCGGAGGGACAGGCCGTGAAGCTTTCTTT
>NA|TRBD1|16|TRBJ2-7|TRBV9
CASSGYRDRPTYEQYF
TGTGCCAGCAGCGGTTATCGGGACAGGCCAACCTACGAGCAGTACTTC
>NA|NA|17|TRBJ2-1|TRBV12-5
CASGLSDGQPSPNEQFF
TGTGCTAGTGGTTTAAGCGACGGACAGCCGTCACCGAATGAGCAGTTCTTC